Listed here are 27 T cell receptor beta chains from one sample, sequenced in a study of blood T cell repertoires in COVID-19 (TCRdb year 2020). The protocol used for the library was the immunoSEQ multiplex PCR assay. Sourced from immuneACCESS, this table was stored by TCRdb with only in-frame sequences that have V and J called. A share of the clones is absent; for the studies checked, an unresolved V gene accounts for under half, and the remainder has no known explanation. In all, the sample holds some 100,000 clones, and approximately 86% of those were seen once. Jointly, the top ten make up approximately 10% of the sample. The sequencing input was peripheral blood. The source of these receptors is a middle-aged man with acute or convalescent COVID-19.

The chain employs TRBV9 and TRBJ2-1; 8 nucleotides agree with TRBD2. The CDR3 spans 14 residues. V trimming: 2 bases; J trimming: 6 bases; junction bases outside the gene matches: 4. The V gene's germline CDR1 is SGDLS and CDR2 YYNGEE. The CDR3 DNA follows: TGTGCCAGCAGCGTGGGACTAGTGGGCAATGAGCAGTTCTTC. Amino acid sequence: CASSVGLVGNEQFF.

This clone was counted a few times. The genes are TRBV6-2 or TRBV6-3 and TRBJ2-7; 9 nucleotides align to TRBD2. CDR3 length equals 16 residues. CDR1 MNHEY and CDR2 SVGEGT come from the germline V gene. J was trimmed by 2 bases and V by 4 bases; bases with no gene match: 9. The CDR3 DNA follows: TGTGCCAGCAGTTCCGGGACTAGCCGACACCCCTACGAGCAGTACTTC. This translates into CASSSGTSRHPYEQYF.

V usage is TRBV5-1 and J usage is TRBJ2-7; possibly TRBD2 for D (6 bases). Trimming removed 4 bases at V and 2 bases at J, with 16 bases between. The V gene's germline CDR1 is SGHRS and CDR2 YFSETQ. This CDR3 contains 15 residues. CDR3 coding DNA: TGCGCCAGCAGCCCCGGGGGAGCGGCAACCTACGAGCAGTACTTC. This translates into CASSPGGAATYEQYF.

The V gene is TRBV5-1, the J gene TRBJ2-3, with 8 bases identical to TRBD1. In germline, CDR1 is SGHRS, CDR2 YFSETQ. The CDR3 loop spans 18 amino acids. V shed 3 bases, J shed 6 bases, and the junction held 18 bases outside the gene matches. This CDR3 reads CASSSGQGGGRYSDTQYF. CDR3 DNA sequence: TGCGCCAGCAGCTCAGGACAGGGTGGGGGTCGCTACTCCGATACGCAGTATTTT.

This chain connects TRBV21-1 to TRBJ1-1. TRBV21-1 is an annotated pseudogene. This CDR3 region has 15 residues. CDR3 protein: CASSKEEIDRAEAFF. DNA for the CDR3: TGTGCCAGCAGCAAAGAAGAGATAGACCGGGCTGAAGCTTTCTTT.

The chain joins TRBV6-6 to TRBJ2-1; D gene ambiguous. This CDR3 region has 14 residues. The germline gives CDR1 MNHNY, CDR2 SVGAGI (reference sequence). Trimming stripped 0 bases from V and 5 bases from J, with 8 bases between. As DNA, the CDR3 is TGTGCCAGCAGTTACTCGAGTGCTCACAATGAGCAGTTCTTC. It is translated as CASSYSSAHNEQFF.

This clone occurred a few times. The V and J genes are TRBV27 and TRBJ2-7, with TRBD2 matching 11 bases. CDR3 length equals 13 residues. The V segment lost 3 bases and the J segment 7 bases; nucleotides outside the gene matches: 2. The V gene's germline CDR1 is MNHEY and CDR2 SMNVEV (reference sequence). Here the CDR3 DNA reads TGTGCCAGCAGTTTGACTAGCGGGAAGGAGCAGTACTTC. Translating it yields CASSLTSGKEQYF.

This chain uses TRBV11-2 with TRBJ1-6; a possible D gene is TRBD1 (6 bases). The CDR3 has 15 amino acids. Germline CDR1 SGHAT, CDR2 FQNNGV. V lost 4 bases to trimming and J lost 6 bases, with 13 bases between them. The CDR3 coding sequence is TGTGCCAGCAGCTACTACAGGGACGGTAATTCACCCCTCCACTTT. Translation: CASSYYRDGNSPLHF.

V is TRBV7-9 and J is TRBJ1-2; 9 nucleotides align to TRBD1. The CDR3 is made up of 15 amino acids. J was trimmed by 5 bases and V by 1 base; bases with no gene match: 5. Looked up from germline, CDR1 is SEHNR and CDR2 is FQNEAQ (reference sequence). CDR3 residues: CASSLGDRGFYGYTF. In DNA form, the CDR3 reads TGTGCCAGCAGCTTAGGAGACAGGGGGTTTTATGGCTACACCTTC.

This chain links TRBV7-9 with TRBJ1-1, with D perhaps matching TRBD1 (5 bases). This CDR3 is built from 12 residues. V shed 1 base and J shed 11 bases, with 11 bases lying between them. Germline V gives CDR1 SEHNR, CDR2 FQNEAQ (reference sequence). CDR3 protein: CASSLEGYRAFF. For the CDR3, the DNA is TGTGCCAGCAGCTTAGAGGGGTACAGGGCTTTCTTT. The variable domain in full, completed from reference TRBV7-9 and TRBJ1-1, reads DTGVSQNPRHKITKRGQNVTFRCDPISEHNRLYWYRQTLGQGPEFLTYFQNEAQLEKSRLLSDRFSAERPKGSFSTLEIQRTEQGDSAMYLCASSLEGYRAFFGQGTRLTVV.

V and J are TRBV6-1 and TRBJ2-7; TRBD2 might be the D (6 bases). V shed 1 base and J shed 5 bases, with 9 bases lying between them. Per germline, CDR1 MNHNS and CDR2 SASEGT. The CDR3 totals 13 residues. The CDR3 DNA reads TGTGCCAGCAGTGAAGGGAGGGTCGACGAGCAGTACTTC. It specifies CASSEGRVDEQYF.

The chain employs TRBV27 and TRBJ2-3, with 15 bases identical to TRBD2. V lost 6 bases, J lost 6 bases, and 10 bases stayed unmatched. CDR1 and CDR2 from the germline V gene are MNHEY and SMNVEV (reference sequence). The CDR3 covers 17 residues. The CDR3 loop reads CASRPNLGTSGRDTQYF. CDR3 bases: TGTGCCAGCAGGCCAAACCTCGGGACTAGCGGGAGGGATACGCAGTATTTT.

V is TRBV28 and J is TRBJ2-7; maybe TRBD1 (6 bases). V dropped 6 bases and J dropped 3 bases, with 15 bases sitting between them. The CDR3 contains 14 residues. Germline loops: CDR1 MDHEN, CDR2 SYDVKM. CDR3 in DNA: TGTGCCAGCAGCTCTCCTCCGACAGGCTACGAGCAGTACTTC. It is translated as CASSSPPTGYEQYF. The whole variable domain, filled in from reference TRBV28 and TRBJ2-7, reads DVKVTQSSRYLVKRTGEKVFLECVQDMDHENMFWYRQDPGLGLRLIYFSYDVKMKEKGDIPEGYSVSREKKERFSLILESASTNQTSMYLCASSSPPTGYEQYFGPGTRLTVT.

The chain recombines TRBV14 with TRBJ2-3, with a possible D match to TRBD1 (5 bases). The ends were cut back, 7 bases at V and 3 bases at J, with 11 bases in the middle. CDR3 length equals 13 residues. Germline V gene data show CDR1 as SGHDN and CDR2 as FVKESK. CDR3 sequence: CASNFAGTDTQYF. CDR3 bases: TGTGCCAGCAATTTTGCAGGGACAGATACGCAGTATTTT. The whole variable domain, remainder taken from reference TRBV14 and TRBJ2-3, is EAGVTQFPSHSVIEKGQTVTLRCDPISGHDNLYWYRRVMGKEIKFLLHFVKESKQDESGMPNNRFLAERTGGTYSTLKVQPAELEDSGVYFCASNFAGTDTQYFGPGTRLTVL.

This chain uses TRBV19 with TRBJ1-4; D unresolved. The germline V gene has CDR1 LNHDA and CDR2 SQIVND (reference sequence). This CDR3 has 13 residues. The V gene lost 4 bases and the J gene lost 8 bases, with 11 bases spanning the gap. CDR3 bases: TGTGCCAGTAGTACGCCGCCGGGGGAAAAACTGTTTTTT. Translating it yields CASSTPPGEKLFF.

V and J are TRBV7-9 and TRBJ1-5; 9 bases line up with TRBD1. Germline V gives CDR1 SEHNR, CDR2 FQNEAQ (reference sequence). This CDR3 comprises 17 residues. Trimming at V came to 4 bases and at J to 6 bases, leaving 13 bases not matched to a gene. The CDR3 reads CASSSLWGTGRGQPQHF. In DNA form, the CDR3 reads TGTGCCAGCAGCTCGCTTTGGGGGACAGGGAGAGGTCAGCCCCAGCATTTT.

This chain uses TRBV6-5 with TRBJ1-1; 10 bases agree with TRBD1. Germline-derived CDR1 and CDR2 are MNHEY and SVGAGI. The CDR3 is 15 amino acids. Trimming removed 6 bases from V and 4 bases from J; junction bases left unmatched: 8. The CDR3 nucleotides are TGTGCCAGCAGGATGACAGGGGGCAAAGTCACTGAAGCTTTCTTT. It specifies CASRMTGGKVTEAFF.

The chain combines TRBV27 with TRBJ1-1; D is unresolved. The CDR3 has 15 residues. From germline, CDR1 is MNHEY and CDR2 SMNVEV (reference sequence). The V and J ends lost 3 bases and 0 bases respectively, with 11 bases between them. As DNA, the CDR3 is TGTGCCAGCAGTTTCGAAGGACTGATGAACACTGAAGCTTTCTTT. It yields the protein CASSFEGLMNTEAFF.

This clone was counted a single time. The chain is built from TRBV11-2 and TRBJ1-4; 8 positions match TRBD1. CDR1 and CDR2 (germline): SGHAT, FQNNGV. V dropped 5 bases and J dropped 5; count of bases not matched to a gene: 10. This CDR3 spans 16 amino acids. CDR3 bases: TGTGCCAGCAGCCCATCGACAGGGGCCGTAAATGAAAAACTGTTTTTT. It translates to CASSPSTGAVNEKLFF.

This chain links TRBV6-5 with TRBJ1-5; D might be TRBD1 (5 bases). Per the germline V gene, CDR1 is MNHEY and CDR2 is SVGAGI. Deletions cut 4 bases from V and 11 bases from J, with 15 bases between. CDR3 length equals 13 residues. In DNA, the CDR3 is TGTGCCAGCAGTTCCGACCCAAAGGGGACCCAGCATTTT. Protein: CASSSDPKGTQHF.

The chain uses TRBV7-9 and TRBJ1-2; D is perhaps TRBD1 (5 bases). The germline CDR1 and CDR2 sequences are SEHNR and FQNEAQ (reference sequence). The CDR3 runs to 15 residues. V was shortened by 1 base and J by 0 bases, with 9 bases between the two germline ends. CDR3 in amino acids: CASSLGQIANYGYTF. The DNA for the CDR3 is TGTGCCAGCAGCTTAGGACAGATTGCTAACTATGGCTACACCTTC.

The CDR3, as DNA: TGCGCCAGCAGCTTTTCTAGCGGGAGTAGAAATGAGCAGTTCTTC. The encoded protein is CASSFSSGSRNEQFF. The chain links TRBV5-1 to TRBJ2-1; 10 nucleotides align to TRBD2. Germline lookup yields CDR1 SGHRS and CDR2 YFSETQ. Trimming removed 2 bases from V and 7 bases from J; junction bases left unmatched: 6. The CDR3 has 15 amino acids.

The chain links TRBV6-1 to TRBJ2-1, with 11 bases lining up with TRBD2. Germline trimming cut 2 bases from V and 3 bases from J; bases unmatched to any gene: 6. Per the germline V gene, CDR1 is MNHNS and CDR2 is SASEGT. The CDR3 totals 17 residues. DNA of the CDR3: TGTGCCAGCAGTGAAACTAGCGGGAGACTCCTCTACAATGAGCAGTTCTTC. It yields the protein CASSETSGRLLYNEQFF.

This clone has more than one count but fewer than ten. The rearrangement uses TRBV4-1 and TRBJ2-2; D may be TRBD1 (5 bases). Germline V gives CDR1 MGHRA, CDR2 YSYEKL. The CDR3 is made up of 15 amino acids. The germline V and J ends were trimmed by 2 bases and 3 bases, with 10 bases remaining between them. The CDR3 DNA reads as TGCGCCAGCAGCCAAACGACAGTGTACACCGGGGAGCTGTTTTTT. Protein product: CASSQTTVYTGELFF.

The chain has TRBV2 and TRBJ2-7, with D possibly being TRBD2 (6 bases). This CDR3 contains 13 residues. V gave up 4 bases and J gave up 7 bases, with 14 bases separating them. CDR1 and CDR2 from the germline V gene are SNHLY and FYNNEI. CDR3 sequence reads: CASSVLREGEQYF. The CDR3 DNA is TGTGCCAGCAGTGTCCTGCGGGAAGGGGAGCAGTACTTC.

The V and J genes are TRBV2 and TRBJ1-2; D remains ambiguous. Trimming removed 10 bases from V and 1 base from J, with 10 bases in between. This CDR3 is built from 12 residues. Germline CDR1 and CDR2: SNHLY and FYNNEI. The CDR3 nucleotides read TGTGCCAAACTACACGTTAACTATGGCTACACCTTC. Amino acid sequence: CAKLHVNYGYTF.

This chain uses TRBV19 with TRBJ2-6; D is unclear. CDR3 length equals 12 residues. Germline CDR1 and CDR2: LNHDA and SQIVND (reference sequence). V dropped 9 bases and J dropped 1 base, with 4 bases sitting between them. The CDR3: CASTSGANVLTF. The CDR3 coding sequence is TGTGCCAGCACTTCTGGGGCCAACGTCCTGACTTTC.